A selection of T cell receptor beta chains follows, all from one sample in a study of radiotherapy plus CTLA-4 blockade in lung cancer. Produced via immunoSEQ multiplex PCR; TCRdb's table is partial and in-frame only. Of tens of thousands of clones listed, roughly 88% are singletons. The starting material was peripheral blood, obtained from a patient treated with radiotherapy plus ipilimumab. The receptors shown here come from a human donor with non-small cell lung cancer whose response to radiotherapy plus ipilimumab could not be evaluated. Both conserved end residues are part of each CDR3. A D gene is named only where the DNA matches it firmly. Part of the rows lack a size; the others show once, few, many or a class for expanded clones.

d_gene	abundance	v_gene	j_gene	CDR3aa	CDR3nt
TRBD2	-	TRBV28	TRBJ2-1	CASSLFGRDTRNEQFF	TGTGCCAGCAGTTTATTCGGGAGGGACACCCGCAATGAGCAGTTCTTC
-	-	TRBV28	TRBJ2-4	CASSSGGLAKNIQYF	TGTGCCAGCAGTTCTGGGGGACTAGCCAAAAACATTCAGTACTTC
TRBD1	-	TRBV19	TRBJ2-7	CASRPGQGPYEQYF	TGTGCCAGTAGACCGGGACAGGGTCCCTACGAGCAGTACTTC
TRBD2	-	TRBV11-2	TRBJ2-3	CASSLRLAGGFTDTQYF	TGTGCCAGCAGCTTAAGGCTAGCGGGGGGTTTCACAGATACGCAGTATTTT
-	-	TRBV7-2	TRBJ1-2	CASSPDKNYGYTF	TGTGCCAGCAGCCCCGACAAGAACTATGGCTACACCTTC
-	-	TRBV7-2	TRBJ2-5	CASSRTDLETQYF	TGTGCCAGCAGCCGAACAGATTTGGAGACCCAGTACTTC
TRBD1	few	TRBV6-6	TRBJ1-2	CASRAIRDSYGYTF	TGTGCCAGCAGAGCAATACGGGACAGTTATGGCTACACCTTC
-	-	TRBV6-1	TRBJ1-3	CASSEAGGGNTIYF	TGTGCCAGCAGTGAGGCGGGAGGAGGAAACACCATATATTTT
TRBD2	once	TRBV7-2	TRBJ2-1	CASIGREGLYNEQFF	TGTGCCAGCATTGGGCGGGAGGGCCTCTACAATGAGCAGTTCTTC
TRBD2	-	TRBV4-3	TRBJ2-7	CASSQDLGGLAGAKQYF	TGCGCCAGCAGCCAAGATCTAGGAGGTCTAGCGGGGGCAAAGCAGTACTTC
-	-	TRBV6-1	TRBJ1-2	CATVGTVSYGYTF	TGTGCCACTGTCGGAACAGTCTCCTATGGCTACACCTTC
-	once	TRBV5-6	TRBJ1-5	CASHTGGELSNQPQHF	TGTGCCAGCCACACGGGGGGGGAGTTGAGCAATCAGCCCCAGCATTTT
TRBD1	-	TRBV5-1	TRBJ2-5	CASAPRDRGRETQYF	TGCGCCAGCGCCCCTAGGGACAGGGGGCGAGAGACCCAGTACTTC
TRBD1	-	TRBV10-3	TRBJ2-7	CAISESGQGTYEQYF	TGTGCCATCAGTGAGTCAGGACAGGGCACCTACGAGCAGTACTTC
-	-	TRBV25-1	TRBJ1-1	CASSEPQNTEAFF	TGTGCCAGCAGTGAACCCCAGAACACTGAAGCTTTCTTT
-	-	TRBV5-4	TRBJ2-7	CATGSFDEQYF	TGTGCCACCGGGAGTTTCGACGAGCAGTACTTC
-	-	TRBV7-9	TRBJ2-2	CASSQGTPNTGELFF	TGTGCCAGCAGCCAAGGGACTCCGAACACCGGGGAGCTGTTTTTT
-	once	TRBV6-6	TRBJ1-3	CASSTGESGNTIYF	TGTGCCAGCAGTACCGGGGAATCTGGAAACACCATATATTTT
-	-	TRBV30	TRBJ2-7	CAWSRQGMGEQYF	TGTGCCTGGAGTCGGCAGGGGATGGGCGAGCAGTACTTC
-	once	TRBV7-9	TRBJ2-1	CASSSTTSSYNEQFF	TGTGCCAGCAGCTCCACGACTAGCTCCTACAATGAGCAGTTCTTC
-	once	TRBV11-2	TRBJ1-4	CASSLEGRTGEKLFF	TGTGCCAGCAGCTTAGAAGGGAGGACGGGAGAAAAACTGTTTTTT
TRBD1	few	TRBV10-3	TRBJ1-2	CAISEPGQATYGYTF	TGTGCCATCAGTGAGCCGGGACAGGCTACCTATGGCTACACCTTC
-	-	TRBV7-2	TRBJ2-2	CASSLGGWAANTGELFF	TGTGCCAGCAGCTTAGGAGGGTGGGCGGCGAACACCGGGGAGCTGTTTTTT
TRBD1	-	TRBV4-3	TRBJ2-2	CASSQVDRGNTGELFF	TGCGCCAGCAGCCAAGTCGACAGGGGGAACACCGGGGAGCTGTTTTTT
TRBD1	-	TRBV7-2	TRBJ1-1	CASSFGAGGAAEAFF	TGTGCCAGCAGCTTCGGGGCAGGGGGCGCCGCCGAAGCTTTCTTT